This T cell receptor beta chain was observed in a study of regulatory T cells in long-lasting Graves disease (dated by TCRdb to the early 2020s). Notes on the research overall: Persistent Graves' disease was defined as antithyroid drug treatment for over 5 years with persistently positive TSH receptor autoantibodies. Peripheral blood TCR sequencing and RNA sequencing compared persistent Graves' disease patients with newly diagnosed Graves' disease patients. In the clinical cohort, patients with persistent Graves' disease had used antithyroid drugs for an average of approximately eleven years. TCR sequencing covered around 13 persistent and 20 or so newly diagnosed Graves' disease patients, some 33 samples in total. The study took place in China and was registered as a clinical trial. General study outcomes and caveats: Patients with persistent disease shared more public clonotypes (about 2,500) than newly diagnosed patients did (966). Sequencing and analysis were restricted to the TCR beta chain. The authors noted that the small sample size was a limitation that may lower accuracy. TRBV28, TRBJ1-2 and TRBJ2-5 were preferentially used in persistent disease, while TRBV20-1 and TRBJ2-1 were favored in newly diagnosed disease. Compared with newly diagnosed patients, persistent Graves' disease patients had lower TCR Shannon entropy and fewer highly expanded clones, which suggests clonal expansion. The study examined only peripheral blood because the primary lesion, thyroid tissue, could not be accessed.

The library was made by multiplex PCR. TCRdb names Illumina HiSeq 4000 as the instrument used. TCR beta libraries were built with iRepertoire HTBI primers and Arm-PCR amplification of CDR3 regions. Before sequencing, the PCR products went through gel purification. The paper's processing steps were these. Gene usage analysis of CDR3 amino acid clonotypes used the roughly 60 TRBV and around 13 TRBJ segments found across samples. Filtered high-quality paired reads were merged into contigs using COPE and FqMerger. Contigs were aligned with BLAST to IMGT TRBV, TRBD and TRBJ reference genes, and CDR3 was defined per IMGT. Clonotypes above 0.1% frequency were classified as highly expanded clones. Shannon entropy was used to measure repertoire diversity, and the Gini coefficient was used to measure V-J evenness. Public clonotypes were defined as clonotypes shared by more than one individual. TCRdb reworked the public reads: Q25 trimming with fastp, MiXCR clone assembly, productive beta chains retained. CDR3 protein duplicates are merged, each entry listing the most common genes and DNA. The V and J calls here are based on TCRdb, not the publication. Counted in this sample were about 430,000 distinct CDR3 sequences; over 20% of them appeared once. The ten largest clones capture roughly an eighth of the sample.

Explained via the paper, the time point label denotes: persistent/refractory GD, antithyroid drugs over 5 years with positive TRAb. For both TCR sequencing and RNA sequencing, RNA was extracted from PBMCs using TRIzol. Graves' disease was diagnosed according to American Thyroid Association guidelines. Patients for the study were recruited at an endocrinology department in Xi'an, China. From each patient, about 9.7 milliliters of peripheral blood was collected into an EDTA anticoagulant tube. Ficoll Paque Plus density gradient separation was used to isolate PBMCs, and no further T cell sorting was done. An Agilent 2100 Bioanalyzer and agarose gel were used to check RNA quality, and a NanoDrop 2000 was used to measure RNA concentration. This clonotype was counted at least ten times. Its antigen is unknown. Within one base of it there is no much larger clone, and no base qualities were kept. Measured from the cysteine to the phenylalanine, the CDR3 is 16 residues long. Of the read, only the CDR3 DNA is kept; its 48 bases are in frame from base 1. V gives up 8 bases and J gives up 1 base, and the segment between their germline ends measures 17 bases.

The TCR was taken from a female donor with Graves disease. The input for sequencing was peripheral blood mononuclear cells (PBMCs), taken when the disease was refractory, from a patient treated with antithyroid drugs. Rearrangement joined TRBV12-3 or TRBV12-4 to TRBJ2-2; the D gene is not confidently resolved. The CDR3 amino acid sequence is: CASVPGDSQNTGELFF. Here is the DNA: TGTGCCAGCGTCCCCGGCGACTCACAGAACACCGGGGAGCTGTTTTTT.